What follows are 23 T cell receptor beta chains derived from one specimen sequenced in a study of beta chain features in type 1 diabetes. Notes on the study in general: Patients with Type 1 diabetes showed moderately but significantly shorter TCRB CDR3s in all four CD4+ subsets.

Sequencing targeted expressed TCRB transcripts, as all isolated RNA had been reverse transcribed. Libraries were prepared by immunoSEQ multiplex PCR; TCRdb keeps only in-frame clonotypes and omits some of them. The sample consists of hundreds of thousands of clones, approximately 16% of them appearing once. Their antigens are not known. The specimen was naive CD4+ T cells from blood. The receptors stem from a man younger than 35 with type 1 diabetes.

This clone was recorded a few times. The junction departs from the called germline gene at one end, perhaps through a read error. This chain links TRBV7-2 with TRBJ2-3; D remains ambiguous. The CDR3 loop spans 11 amino acids. Germline-derived CDR1 and CDR2 are SGHTA and FQGNSA. The CDR3 bases are TGTGCCAGCAGCCCTAGAGATGCGCAGTATTTT. It translates to CASSPRDAQYF.

This clone occurred a few times. This chain connects TRBV7-9 to TRBJ1-1; D gene ambiguous. CDR1 and CDR2 (germline): SEHNR, FQNEAQ (reference sequence). Between the trimmed V and J ends, which lost 5 bases and 5 bases, there was a span of 12 bases. This CDR3 spans 13 amino acids. CDR3 protein: CASSPEPVTEAFF. DNA of the CDR3: TGTGCCAGCAGCCCCGAGCCGGTGACTGAAGCTTTCTTT.

The rearrangement joins TRBV4-1 to TRBJ2-7, with 7 bases lining up with TRBD1. Per germline, CDR1 MGHRA and CDR2 YSYEKL. CDR3 length: 15 residues. V gave up 2 bases and J gave up 2 bases; unmatched junction bases: 6. The CDR3 reads CASSQPGQSTYEQYF. The CDR3 DNA reads TGCGCCAGCAGCCAACCGGGACAGTCAACCTACGAGCAGTACTTC.

The chain has TRBV9 and TRBJ1-5; D not resolved. V lost 0 bases, J lost 8 bases, and 9 bases lay in between. The V gene's germline CDR1 is SGDLS and CDR2 YYNGEE. The CDR3 sequence is 13 residues long. In DNA form, the CDR3 reads TGTGCCAGCAGCGTAGCAAGCGGCGAGCCCCAGCATTTT. This encodes CASSVASGEPQHF. The full variable domain, its missing parts supplied by reference TRBV9 and TRBJ1-5, is DSGVTQTPKHLITATGQRVTLRCSPRSGDLSVYWYQQSLDQGLQFLIQYYNGEERAKGNILERFSAQQFPDLHSELNLSSLELGDSALYFCASSVASGEPQHFGDGTRLSIL.

The chain is built from TRBV11-2 and TRBJ2-7, with D unclear. This CDR3 has 11 residues. V lost 3 bases and J lost 9, with 9 bases in between. Germline V gene lookup returns CDR1 SGHAT and CDR2 FQNNGV. The CDR3 DNA reads TGTGCCAGCAGCTTGGTCGTCGGGCAGTACTTC. Its protein is CASSLVVGQYF. The full variable domain, in which reference TRBV11-2 and TRBJ2-7 provide the parts outside the CDR3, is EAGVAQSPRYKIIEKRQSVAFWCNPISGHATLYWYQQILGQGPKLLIQFQNNGVVDDSQLPKDRFSAERLKGVDSTLKIQPAKLEDSAVYLCASSLVVGQYFGPGTRLTVT.

The chain uses TRBV28 and TRBJ2-7, with D tentatively TRBD1 (6 bases). From germline, CDR1 is MDHEN and CDR2 SYDVKM. Trimming cost V 8 bases and J 4 bases, with 27 bases left between them. This CDR3 spans 17 amino acids. In DNA form, the CDR3 reads TGTGCCAGCTCCTCCCTAGAGTCTGGGGGCGCGAGGTACGAGCAGTACTTC. It codes for CASSSLESGGARYEQYF.

This clone was counted between two and nine times. The chain recombines TRBV7-9 with TRBJ1-5; tentative D call: TRBD1 (5 bases). Germline CDR1 reads SEHNR; CDR2 reads FQNEAQ (reference sequence). V lost 4 bases, J lost 8 bases, and 18 bases lay in between. The CDR3 sequence is 15 residues long. The CDR3 loop is CASSYPQVHREPQHF. The CDR3 nucleotides are TGTGCCAGCAGCTACCCACAGGTCCACCGCGAGCCCCAGCATTTT.

The chain carries TRBV19 and TRBJ2-7, with 9 bases aligning to TRBD1. Germline V lookup: CDR1 LNHDA, CDR2 SQIVND (reference sequence). Trimming cost V 5 bases and J 1 base; bases outside gene matches: 6. The CDR3 runs to 15 residues. CDR3 in amino acids: CASSQRTGASYEQYF. CDR3 bases: TGTGCCAGTAGTCAACGGACAGGGGCTTCCTACGAGCAGTACTTC.

This chain connects TRBV2 to TRBJ2-3; unclear D gene. Germline lookup yields CDR1 SNHLY and CDR2 FYNNEI. V dropped 7 bases and J dropped 4 bases, with 15 bases sitting between them. The CDR3 totals 14 residues. CDR3 loop: CASTRLELADTQYF. DNA of the CDR3: TGTGCCAGCACCCGGTTGGAGTTAGCAGATACGCAGTATTTT.

The rearrangement joins TRBV29-1 to TRBJ2-1, with 14 bases identical to TRBD2. V shed 6 bases and J 4 bases; nucleotides not matched to a gene: 11. CDR1 is SQVTM and CDR2 is ANQGSEA in the germline V gene. The CDR3 totals 17 residues. The CDR3 spells CSVGGTSGSQGYNEQFF. The CDR3 bases are TGCAGCGTCGGAGGGACTAGCGGGAGCCAAGGTTACAATGAGCAGTTCTTC.

The chain uses TRBV29-1 and TRBJ2-7; 12 nucleotides agree with TRBD2. The V gene end was trimmed by 6 bases and the J gene end by 7 bases; junction bases not matched to a gene: 10. CDR1 SQVTM and CDR2 ANQGSEA come from the germline V gene. The CDR3 spans 14 residues. Here the CDR3 DNA reads TGCAGCGTCAAGCCTCTAGCGGGAGGGCGGGAGCAGTACTTC. Residues: CSVKPLAGGREQYF.

This sequence joins TRBV30 and TRBJ1-5, with TRBD1 identical over 7 bases. The CDR3 length is 13 residues. Trimming cost V 5 bases and J 3 bases; bases outside gene matches: 4. Germline CDR1 reads GTSNPN; CDR2 reads SVGIG (reference sequence). The CDR3 loop reads CAWGTASNQPQHF. CDR3 nucleotides: TGTGCCTGGGGGACAGCTTCCAATCAGCCCCAGCATTTT.

The sample holds a few counts of this clone. The chain recombines TRBV6-1 with TRBJ2-7, with TRBD1 matching 10 bases. Per the germline V gene, CDR1 is MNHNS and CDR2 is SASEGT. Unmatched junction bases numbered 5, after V lost 3 bases and J lost 3 bases. The CDR3 is 15 amino acids. CDR3 in DNA: TGTGCCAGCAGTGAGGGGACAGGGGACCTCTACGAGCAGTACTTC. Translating it yields CASSEGTGDLYEQYF.

This clone was observed a few times. This chain links TRBV7-8 with TRBJ2-3; 7 bases map to TRBD2. Germline V gene sequence: CDR1 SGHVS, CDR2 FQNEAQ. The V gene end was trimmed by 5 bases and the J gene end by 6 bases; junction bases not matched to a gene: 8. The CDR3 covers 14 residues. The CDR3 nucleotides read TGTGCCAGCAGCCCTAGGGAGGGAGGGGATACGCAGTATTTT. Translating it yields CASSPREGGDTQYF.

This clone was seen a handful of times. This chain connects TRBV6-6 to TRBJ1-2, with 9 bases identical to TRBD1. CDR3 length equals 15 residues. Germline V lookup: CDR1 MNHNY, CDR2 SVGAGI (reference sequence). V dropped 0 bases and J dropped 6; count of bases not matched to a gene: 5. The CDR3 bases are TGTGCCAGCAGTTACTCGACAGGGGGAAGCAATGGCTACACCTTC. It is translated as CASSYSTGGSNGYTF.

This CDR3 is CASSSYLRGPSYEQYF. The CDR3 bases are TGTGCCAGCAGTTCATATTTACGAGGGCCCTCCTACGAGCAGTACTTC. The chain couples TRBV27 to TRBJ2-7; a possible D gene is TRBD2 (5 bases). CDR1 and CDR2 (germline): MNHEY, SMNVEV (reference sequence). With 4 bases removed from V and 0 bases from J, the gap between germline ends came to 16 bases. The CDR3 is 16 amino acids.

CDR3 in amino acids: CASSPQTGWSYEQYF. In DNA, the CDR3 is TGTGCCAGCAGCCCTCAGACAGGGTGGTCCTACGAGCAGTACTTC. The rearrangement uses TRBV27 and TRBJ2-7; TRBD1 aligns across 7 bases. With V trimmed by 6 bases and J by 1 base, 9 bases remained unmatched. Per the germline V gene, CDR1 is MNHEY and CDR2 is SMNVEV (reference sequence). The CDR3 is 15 amino acids.

This clone was observed a handful of times. The sample has other DNA sequences that encode this CDR3 too. The gene calls are TRBV29-1 and TRBJ1-2; 7 nucleotides agree with TRBD1. Germline V gene lookup returns CDR1 SQVTM and CDR2 ANQGSEA. The CDR3 has 12 residues. V trimming: 2 bases; J trimming: 5 bases; junction bases outside the gene matches: 2. CDR3 sequence reads: CSVERTGYGYTF. DNA of the CDR3: TGCAGCGTTGAACGGACAGGATATGGCTACACCTTC.

The chain employs TRBV6-6 and TRBJ1-1; no firm D call. Looked up from germline, CDR1 is MNHNY and CDR2 is SVGAGI (reference sequence). Trimming removed 0 bases from V and 2 bases from J, with 7 bases in between. The CDR3 sequence is 14 residues long. The CDR3 nucleotides are TGTGCCAGCAGTTACTCGCGGCTTAACACTGAAGCTTTCTTT. It is translated as CASSYSRLNTEAFF.

This chain uses TRBV6-7 with TRBJ2-1, with D perhaps matching TRBD1 (5 bases). TRBV6-7 is an open reading frame whose function is uncertain. There are 15 residues in the CDR3. Trimming cost V 1 base and J 10 bases, with 17 bases left between them. The CDR3 protein is CASSYLPGPRWEQFF. CDR3 sequence (DNA): TGTGCCAGCAGTTACTTGCCAGGGCCGAGGTGGGAGCAGTTCTTC.

This clone was seen more than once but under ten times. The rearrangement uses TRBV28 and TRBJ2-7; the match to TRBD1 covers 9 bases. Germline CDR1 MDHEN, CDR2 SYDVKM. V lost 5 bases, J lost 2 bases, and 7 bases stayed unmatched. CDR3 size: 15 residues. CDR3: CASSVPGQGTYEQYF. In DNA, the CDR3 is TGTGCCAGCAGTGTGCCGGGACAGGGCACCTACGAGCAGTACTTC.

This clone was counted a few times. V is TRBV2 and J is TRBJ2-3, with no clear D. The V gene lost 6 bases and the J gene lost 2 bases, with 12 bases spanning the gap. This CDR3 comprises 14 residues. Germline V gives CDR1 SNHLY, CDR2 FYNNEI. The CDR3 here is CASRPTAPTDTQYF. DNA of the CDR3: TGTGCCAGCAGGCCCACAGCTCCCACAGATACGCAGTATTTT.

This clone has just a few counts. The V gene is TRBV30, the J gene TRBJ1-2; 7 nucleotides agree with TRBD1. After removal of 3 bases from V and 8 bases from J, the junction contained 6 bases not matched to a gene. This CDR3 contains 12 residues. Germline V gene sequence: CDR1 GTSNPN, CDR2 SVGIG (reference sequence). This CDR3 reads CAWRDTGDGYTF. Here the CDR3 DNA reads TGTGCCTGGAGAGATACAGGGGACGGCTACACCTTC.